This T cell receptor beta chain was recorded in a study of OX40 agonist ivuxolimab in advanced cancers. The study's findings and limits: Among some nonresponders, normalized T-cell clonal expansion was also low. CD8+ T cells showed, on average, more clonal expansion than CD4+ cells.

Germline values: CDR1 LGHNA, CDR2 YSLEER. The CDR3 runs to 19 residues. J gave up 4 bases and V 3 bases, and 10 bases lay outside the gene matches. In the case of this clone: Antigen: not known.

Assay: immunoSEQ multiplex PCR; the TCRdb copy retains only in-frame clones and omits some. The sample yields 44,000 or so clones, 60% to 85% seen once. This sample comprised CD4+ or CD8+ T cells sorted from blood, obtained in a trial of the OX40 agonist ivuxolimab. This sequence joins TRBV4-3 and TRBJ2-3; 16 nucleotides agree with TRBD2. This sequence was found in an adult with an advanced solid tumor such as melanoma, head and neck, liver or kidney cancer. CDR3 sequence: CASSQMGLAGGFVADTQYF. In DNA form, the CDR3 reads TGCGCCAGCAGCCAGATGGGACTAGCGGGGGGGTTCGTCGCAGATACGCAGTATTTT.